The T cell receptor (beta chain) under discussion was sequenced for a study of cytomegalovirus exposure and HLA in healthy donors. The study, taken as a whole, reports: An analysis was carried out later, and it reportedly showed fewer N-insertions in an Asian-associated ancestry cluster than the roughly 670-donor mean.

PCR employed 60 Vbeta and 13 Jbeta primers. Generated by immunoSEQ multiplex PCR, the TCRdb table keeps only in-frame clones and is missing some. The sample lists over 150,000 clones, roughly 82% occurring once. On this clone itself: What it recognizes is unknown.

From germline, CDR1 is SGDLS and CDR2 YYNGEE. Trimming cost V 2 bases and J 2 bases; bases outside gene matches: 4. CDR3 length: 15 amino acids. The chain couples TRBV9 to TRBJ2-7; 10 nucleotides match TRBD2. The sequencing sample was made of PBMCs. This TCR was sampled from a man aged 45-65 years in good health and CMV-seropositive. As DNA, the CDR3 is TGTGCCAGCAGCGTTTCACTAGCGGGGCCCTACGAGCAGTACTTC. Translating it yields CASSVSLAGPYEQYF.